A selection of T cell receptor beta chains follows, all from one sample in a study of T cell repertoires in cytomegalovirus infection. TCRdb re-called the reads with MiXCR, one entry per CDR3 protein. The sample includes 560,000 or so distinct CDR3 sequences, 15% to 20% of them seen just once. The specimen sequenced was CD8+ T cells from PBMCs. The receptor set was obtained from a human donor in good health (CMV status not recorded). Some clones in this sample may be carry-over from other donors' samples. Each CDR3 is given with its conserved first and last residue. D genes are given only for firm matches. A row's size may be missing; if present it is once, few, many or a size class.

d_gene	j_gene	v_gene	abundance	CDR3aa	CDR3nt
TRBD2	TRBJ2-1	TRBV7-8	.	CASSLRLAGVDEQFF	TGTGCCAGCAGCCTCAGACTAGCGGGGGTTGATGAGCAGTTCTTC
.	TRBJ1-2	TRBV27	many	CASSLLGSDYGYTF	TGTGCCAGCAGTTTACTCGGGTCCGACTATGGCTACACCTTC
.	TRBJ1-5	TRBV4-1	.	CASSQDRGMKPQHF	TGCGCCAGCAGCCAAGATAGGGGCATGAAACCCCAGCATTTT
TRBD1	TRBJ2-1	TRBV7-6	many	CASSPQGAATSYNEQFF	TGTGCCAGCAGCCCACAGGGGGCGGCCACCTCGTACAATGAGCAGTTCTTC
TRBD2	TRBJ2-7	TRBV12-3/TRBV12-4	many	CASSVSGGPGEQYF	TGTGCCAGTTCAGTGTCGGGGGGGCCGGGAGAGCAGTACTTC
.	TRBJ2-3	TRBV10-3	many	CAISDLSGKQGQYF	TGTGCCATCAGTGACCTCAGCGGGAAACAGGGGCAGTATTTT
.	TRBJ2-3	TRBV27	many	CASSLSRGSADTQYF	TGTGCCAGCAGTTTATCGAGGGGGTCCGCAGATACGCAGTATTTT
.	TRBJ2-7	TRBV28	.	CATTGIAEYEQYF	TGTGCCACCACGGGAATAGCGGAGTACGAGCAGTACTTC
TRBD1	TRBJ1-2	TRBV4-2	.	CASSQDFGGQFLNYGYTF	TGTGCCAGCAGCCAAGATTTTGGGGGACAGTTCCTGAACTATGGCTACACCTTC
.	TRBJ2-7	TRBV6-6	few	CASSYSLRPTSYEQYF	TGTGCCAGCAGTTACTCCTTACGGCCAACCTCCTACGAGCAGTACTTC
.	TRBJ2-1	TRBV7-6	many	CASSSNRISNEQFF	TGTGCCAGCAGCTCCAACCGTATATCCAATGAGCAGTTCTTC
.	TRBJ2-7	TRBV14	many	CASSQETSFYEQYF	TGTGCCAGCAGCCAAGAGACAAGCTTTTACGAGCAGTACTTC
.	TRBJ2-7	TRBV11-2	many	CASSALSPRQPDSYEQYF	TGTGCCAGCAGCGCCTTGTCACCTCGACAGCCCGACTCCTACGAGCAGTACTTC
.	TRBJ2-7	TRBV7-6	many	CASSLVLSTRIEQYF	TGTGCCAGCAGCTTAGTGCTCAGCACCAGGATCGAGCAGTACTTC
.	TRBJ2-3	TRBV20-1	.	CSARPVGESTDTQYF	TGCAGTGCTAGACCAGTGGGAGAGAGCACAGATACGCAGTATTTT
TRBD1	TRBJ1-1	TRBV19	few	CASSPDRGVMNTEAFF	TGTGCCAGTAGCCCGGACAGGGGGGTTATGAACACTGAAGCTTTCTTT
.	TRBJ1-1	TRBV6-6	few	CASSYSTRATEAFF	TGTGCCAGCAGTTACTCGACAAGGGCCACTGAAGCTTTCTTT
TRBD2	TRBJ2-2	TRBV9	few	CASSVARAGGTGELFF	TGTGCCAGCAGCGTAGCGCGAGCGGGAGGCACCGGGGAGCTGTTTTTT
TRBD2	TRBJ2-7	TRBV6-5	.	CASSYTGGSRNEQYF	TGTGCCAGCAGTTACACGGGGGGGTCTAGGAACGAGCAGTACTTC
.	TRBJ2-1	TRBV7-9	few	CASSRFANEQFF	TGTGCCAGCAGCCGGTTCGCCAATGAGCAGTTCTTC
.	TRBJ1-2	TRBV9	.	CASSGRHHYGYTF	TGTGCCAGCAGCGGCCGACATCACTATGGCTACACCTTC
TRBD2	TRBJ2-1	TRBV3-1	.	CASSQSSGFLYNEQFF	TGTGCCAGCAGCCAATCTAGCGGTTTTCTCTACAATGAGCAGTTCTTC
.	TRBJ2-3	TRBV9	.	CASSSWGYGDTQYF	TGTGCCAGCAGCTCATGGGGGTATGGAGATACGCAGTATTTT
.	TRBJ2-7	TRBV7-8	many	CASSSESYEQYF	TGTGCCAGCAGCAGCGAATCTTACGAGCAGTACTTC
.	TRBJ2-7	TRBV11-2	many	CASSLERVLRGWRGYEQYF	TGTGCCAGCAGCTTAGAGAGGGTTTTGAGGGGATGGAGGGGCTACGAGCAGTACTTC
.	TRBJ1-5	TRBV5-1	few	CASSSDGHQPQHF	TGCGCCAGCAGCTCCGACGGGCATCAGCCCCAGCATTTT
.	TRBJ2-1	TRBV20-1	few	CSGDGTYNEQFF	TGCAGTGGGGACGGGACCTACAATGAGCAGTTCTTC
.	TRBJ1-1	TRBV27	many	CATHLGGVNTEAFF	TGTGCCACCCACCTGGGGGGCGTGAACACTGAAGCTTTCTTT
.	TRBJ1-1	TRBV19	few	CASTSRGRWTEAFF	TGTGCCAGTACCTCTAGGGGGAGGTGGACTGAAGCTTTCTTT
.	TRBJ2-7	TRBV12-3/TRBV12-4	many	CASRQEYSYEQYF	TGTGCCAGCAGACAGGAATACTCCTACGAGCAGTACTTC
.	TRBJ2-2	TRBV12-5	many	CASGLPLDGANTGELFF	TGTGCTAGTGGTTTGCCCCTAGACGGAGCAAACACCGGGGAGCTGTTTTTT
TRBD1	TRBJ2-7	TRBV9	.	CASSVEGTGDGQYF	TGTGCCAGCAGCGTAGAAGGGACAGGTGACGGGCAGTACTTC
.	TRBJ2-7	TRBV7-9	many	CASSTSRGGSYEQYF	TGTGCCAGCAGCACCAGCAGAGGCGGGTCCTACGAGCAGTACTTC
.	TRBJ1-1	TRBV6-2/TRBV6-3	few	CASSLGRFEAFF	TGTGCCAGCAGTTTAGGACGGTTTGAAGCTTTCTTT
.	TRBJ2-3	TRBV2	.	CASSEWRGATDTQYF	TGTGCCAGCAGTGAGTGGCGGGGAGCCACAGATACGCAGTATTTT
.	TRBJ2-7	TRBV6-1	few	CASTYGIYEQYF	TGTGCCAGCACCTACGGGATCTACGAGCAGTACTTC